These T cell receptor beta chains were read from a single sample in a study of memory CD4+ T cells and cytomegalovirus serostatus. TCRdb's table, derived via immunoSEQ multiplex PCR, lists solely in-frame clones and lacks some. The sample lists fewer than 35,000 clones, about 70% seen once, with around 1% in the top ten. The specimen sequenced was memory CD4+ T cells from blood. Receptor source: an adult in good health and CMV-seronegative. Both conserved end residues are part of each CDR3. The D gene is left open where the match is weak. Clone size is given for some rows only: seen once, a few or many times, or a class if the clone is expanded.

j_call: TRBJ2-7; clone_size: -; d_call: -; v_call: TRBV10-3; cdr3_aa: CAIRGVTPYEQYF; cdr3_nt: TGTGCCATCAGAGGTGTCACACCCTACGAGCAGTACTTC
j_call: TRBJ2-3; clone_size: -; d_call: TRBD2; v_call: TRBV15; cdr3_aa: CATSRPLATGTDTQYF; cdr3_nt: TGTGCCACCAGCAGACCACTAGCGACGGGCACAGATACGCAGTATTTT
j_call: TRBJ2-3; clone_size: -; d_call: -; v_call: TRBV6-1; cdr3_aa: CASRYMGDTQYF; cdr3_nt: TGTGCCAGCAGATACATGGGGGATACGCAGTATTTT
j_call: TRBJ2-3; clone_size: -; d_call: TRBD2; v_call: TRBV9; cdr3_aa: CASSVAPAGGGPDTQYF; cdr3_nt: TGTGCCAGCAGCGTAGCCCCGGCGGGAGGTGGCCCAGATACGCAGTATTTT
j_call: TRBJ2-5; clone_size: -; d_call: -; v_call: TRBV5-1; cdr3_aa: CASSFQETQYF; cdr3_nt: TGCGCCAGCAGCTTTCAAGAGACCCAGTACTTC
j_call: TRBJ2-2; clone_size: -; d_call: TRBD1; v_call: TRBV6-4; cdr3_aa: CASKDRATGELFF; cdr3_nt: TGTGCCAGTAAGGACAGGGCTACCGGGGAGCTGTTTTTT
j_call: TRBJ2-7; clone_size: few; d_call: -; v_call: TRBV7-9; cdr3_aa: CASSFSETYEQYF; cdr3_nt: TGTGCCAGCAGTTTTAGCGAAACCTACGAGCAGTACTTC
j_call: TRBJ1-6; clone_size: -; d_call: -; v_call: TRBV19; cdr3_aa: CASSMVWDSPLHF; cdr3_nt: TGTGCCAGTAGTATGGTGTGGGATTCACCCCTCCACTTT
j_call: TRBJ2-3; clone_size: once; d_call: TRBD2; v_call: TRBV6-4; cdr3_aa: CASSVAGSTSDTQYF; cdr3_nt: TGTGCCAGCAGTGTAGCGGGATCCACATCAGATACGCAGTATTTT
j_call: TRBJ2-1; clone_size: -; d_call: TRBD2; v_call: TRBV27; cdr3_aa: CASSLLGTSGGNEQFF; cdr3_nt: TGTGCCAGCAGTTTACTAGGAACTAGCGGGGGGAATGAGCAGTTCTTC
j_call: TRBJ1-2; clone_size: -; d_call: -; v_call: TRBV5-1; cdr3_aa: CASSSGSPGYGYTF; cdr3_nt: TGCGCCAGCAGCTCGGGGAGCCCGGGGTATGGCTACACCTTC
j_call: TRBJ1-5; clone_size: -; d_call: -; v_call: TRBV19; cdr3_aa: CASSIQVGQPQHF; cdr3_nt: TGTGCCAGTAGTATTCAGGTTGGTCAGCCCCAGCATTTT
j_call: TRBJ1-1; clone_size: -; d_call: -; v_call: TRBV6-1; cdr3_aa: CASNTQGRGAFF; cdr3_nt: TGTGCCAGCAACACCCAGGGACGGGGAGCTTTCTTT
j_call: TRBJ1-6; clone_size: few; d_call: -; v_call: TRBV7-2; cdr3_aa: CASSSVGRDNYNSPLHF; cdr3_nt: TGTGCCAGCAGCTCCGTGGGACGGGACAACTATAATTCACCCCTCCACTTT
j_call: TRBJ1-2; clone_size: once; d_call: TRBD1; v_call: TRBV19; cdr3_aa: CASSQGAGYTF; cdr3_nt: TGTGCCAGTAGTCAGGGGGCTGGCTACACCTTC
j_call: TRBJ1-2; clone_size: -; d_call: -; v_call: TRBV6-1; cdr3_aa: CASRASAGGYTF; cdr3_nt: TGTGCCAGCAGGGCTTCGGCAGGAGGCTACACCTTC
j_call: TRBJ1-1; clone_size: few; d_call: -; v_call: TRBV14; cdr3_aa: CASSQDWNTEAFF; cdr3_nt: TGTGCCAGCAGCCAAGATTGGAACACTGAAGCTTTCTTT
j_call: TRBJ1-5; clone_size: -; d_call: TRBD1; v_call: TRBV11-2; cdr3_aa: CASSPQGSNQPQHF; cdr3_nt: TGTGCCAGCAGCCCACAGGGGAGCAATCAGCCCCAGCATTTT
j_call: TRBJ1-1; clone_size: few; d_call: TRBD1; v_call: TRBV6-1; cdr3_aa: CASRDRGDTEAFF; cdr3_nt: TGTGCCAGCAGGGACAGGGGGGATACTGAAGCTTTCTTT
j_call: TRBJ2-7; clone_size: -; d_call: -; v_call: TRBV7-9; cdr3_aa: CASSSRTVTEISYEQYF; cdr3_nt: TGTGCCAGCAGCTCGAGGACAGTTACCGAAATCTCCTACGAGCAGTACTTC
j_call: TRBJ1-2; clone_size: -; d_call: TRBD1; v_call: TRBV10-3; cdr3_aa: CAITTGDYGYTF; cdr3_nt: TGTGCCATCACCACAGGGGACTATGGCTACACCTTC
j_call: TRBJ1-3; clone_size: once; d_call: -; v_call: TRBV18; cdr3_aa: CASSPLVGNTIYF; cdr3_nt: TGTGCCAGCTCACCTCTGGTCGGAAACACCATATATTTT
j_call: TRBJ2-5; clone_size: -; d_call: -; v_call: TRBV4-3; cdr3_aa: CASSKEKKWEETQYF; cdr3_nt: TGCGCCAGCAGCAAAGAGAAAAAGTGGGAGGAGACCCAGTACTTC